These T cell receptor beta chains were read from a single sample in a study of control samples from healthy donors and cancer patients. TCRdb's table, derived via immunoSEQ multiplex PCR, lists solely in-frame clones and lacks some. The table lists 95,000 to 150,000 clones, approximately 89% of them singletons, with approximately 7.8% in the top ten. The specimen was blood. These receptors originate from a woman aged 18-29 years in good health. CDR3s include the opening cysteine and the closing phenylalanine or tryptophan. D genes are given only for firm matches. Not all rows give a size; the values are once, few, many and, for expanded clones, a class.

size: .; V: TRBV10-2; J: TRBJ2-3; D: TRBD2; CDR3: CASSDGLAGGTDTQYF; DNA: TGCGCCAGCAGTGACGGGCTAGCGGGAGGGACAGATACGCAGTATTTT
size: .; V: TRBV19; J: TRBJ2-2; D: .; CDR3: CASVRGGRDTGELFF; DNA: TGTGCCAGCGTAAGGGGGGGGCGCGACACCGGGGAGCTGTTTTTT
size: .; V: TRBV13; J: TRBJ1-1; D: TRBD1; CDR3: CASSLESTGGWNTEAFF; DNA: TGTGCCAGCAGCTTAGAGTCTACAGGGGGCTGGAACACTGAAGCTTTCTTT
size: .; V: TRBV28; J: TRBJ2-2; D: .; CDR3: CASRANTGELFF; DNA: TGTGCCAGCCGGGCCAACACCGGGGAGCTGTTTTTT
size: .; V: TRBV2; J: TRBJ2-2; D: TRBD1; CDR3: CASTGQGVANTGELFF; DNA: TGTGCCAGCACGGGACAGGGGGTAGCGAACACCGGGGAGCTGTTTTTT
size: .; V: TRBV7-2; J: TRBJ2-7; D: .; CDR3: CASSDPDGPTPYEQYF; DNA: TGTGCCAGCAGCGATCCAGACGGGCCGACTCCCTACGAGCAGTACTTC
size: .; V: TRBV19; J: TRBJ2-3; D: .; CDR3: CASSMGPPLRTTDTQYF; DNA: TGTGCCAGTAGTATGGGACCGCCACTTAGGACCACAGATACGCAGTATTTT
size: .; V: TRBV28; J: TRBJ1-2; D: .; CDR3: CASSLADSYGYTF; DNA: TGTGCCAGCAGTTTAGCCGACAGCTATGGCTACACCTTC
size: .; V: TRBV7-2; J: TRBJ2-5; D: .; CDR3: CASSFPGQETQYF; DNA: TGTGCCAGCAGCTTTCCGGGACAAGAGACCCAGTACTTC
size: .; V: TRBV9; J: TRBJ1-6; D: TRBD1; CDR3: CASSVGQSNSLLHF; DNA: TGTGCCAGCAGTGTGGGACAGTCTAATTCACTCCTCCACTTT
size: .; V: TRBV6-2/TRBV6-3; J: TRBJ2-7; D: .; CDR3: CASSYSAVYEQYF; DNA: TGTGCCAGCAGTTATAGCGCTGTATACGAGCAGTACTTC
size: .; V: TRBV28; J: TRBJ2-3; D: TRBD2; CDR3: CATRGFAGGLATQYF; DNA: TGTGCCACCAGGGGTTTTGCGGGAGGTTTAGCTACGCAGTATTTT
size: once; V: TRBV10-3; J: TRBJ1-2; D: .; CDR3: CAISESGLGYTF; DNA: TGTGCCATCAGTGAATCTGGGTTGGGCTACACCTTC
size: .; V: TRBV5-6; J: TRBJ2-7; D: TRBD2; CDR3: CASSLRTSGRYEQYF; DNA: TGTGCCAGCAGCCTCCGGACTAGCGGGAGGTACGAGCAGTACTTC
size: once; V: TRBV24-1; J: TRBJ2-1; D: .; CDR3: CATSARTGRRYNEQFF; DNA: TGTGCCACCAGTGCAAGAACAGGGCGCCGATACAATGAGCAGTTCTTC
size: .; V: TRBV19; J: TRBJ1-5; D: .; CDR3: CASSIGLRGNQPQHF; DNA: TGTGCCAGTAGTATTGGCCTCAGGGGCAATCAGCCCCAGCATTTT
size: .; V: TRBV28; J: TRBJ2-3; D: TRBD1; CDR3: CASTPYPGQGSPDTQYF; DNA: TGTGCCAGCACCCCTTACCCCGGACAGGGTTCACCAGATACGCAGTATTTT
size: .; V: TRBV6-5; J: TRBJ1-1; D: TRBD1; CDR3: CASSTTGGTEAFF; DNA: TGTGCCAGCAGTACCACAGGGGGCACTGAAGCTTTCTTT
size: .; V: TRBV5-1; J: TRBJ2-2; D: TRBD2; CDR3: CASSLARTSRWTGELFF; DNA: TGCGCCAGCAGCTTGGCCAGGACTAGCAGGTGGACCGGGGAGCTGTTTTTT
size: .; V: TRBV23-1; J: TRBJ2-5; D: .; CDR3: CASTPGGRRETQYF; DNA: TGCGCCAGCACCCCGGGGGGCAGAAGAGAGACCCAGTACTTC
size: .; V: TRBV28; J: TRBJ2-1; D: .; CDR3: CASRARGNEQFF; DNA: TGTGCCAGCAGGGCTAGGGGCAATGAGCAGTTCTTC
size: .; V: TRBV15; J: TRBJ1-5; D: .; CDR3: CATSRDLGTLSQPQHF; DNA: TGTGCCACCAGCAGAGATCTCGGGACACTTTCTCAGCCCCAGCATTTT
size: .; V: TRBV2; J: TRBJ2-5; D: TRBD1; CDR3: CASYFAQDRVVGETQYF; DNA: TGTGCCAGCTATTTTGCCCAAGACAGGGTGGTTGGGGAGACCCAGTACTTC
size: .; V: TRBV11-1; J: TRBJ2-7; D: TRBD1; CDR3: CASSLDRTGVGEQYF; DNA: TGTGCCAGCAGCTTAGACCGGACAGGGGTCGGCGAGCAGTACTTC
size: .; V: TRBV3-1/TRBV3-2; J: TRBJ2-1; D: .; CDR3: CASSQGNGSYNEQFF; DNA: TGTGCCAGCAGCCAAGGAAATGGATCCTACAATGAGCAGTTCTTC
size: .; V: TRBV5-1; J: TRBJ2-5; D: TRBD1; CDR3: CASSFYGPGGQETQYF; DNA: TGCGCCAGCAGCTTCTATGGGCCAGGGGGACAAGAGACCCAGTACTTC
size: once; V: TRBV28; J: TRBJ2-1; D: .; CDR3: CASSWRYNEQFF; DNA: TGTGCCAGCAGCTGGAGGTACAATGAGCAGTTCTTC
size: few; V: TRBV18; J: TRBJ1-3; D: .; CDR3: CASSPIRDSGNTIYF; DNA: TGTGCCAGCTCACCGATCAGAGACTCTGGAAACACCATATATTTT
size: .; V: TRBV7-2; J: TRBJ2-7; D: .; CDR3: CASSFGAGRYEQYF; DNA: TGTGCCAGCAGCTTCGGGGCGGGTCGATACGAGCAGTACTTC
size: .; V: TRBV19; J: TRBJ2-2; D: .; CDR3: CASSKLRDKNTGELFF; DNA: TGTGCCAGTAGTAAGCTCCGGGACAAGAACACCGGGGAGCTGTTTTTT
size: .; V: TRBV28; J: TRBJ2-1; D: TRBD2; CDR3: CASRPRGVPHNEQFF; DNA: TGTGCCAGCAGACCGCGGGGGGTGCCCCACAATGAGCAGTTCTTC
size: .; V: TRBV7-9; J: TRBJ2-3; D: TRBD2; CDR3: CASSKGLAGTDTQYF; DNA: TGTGCCAGCAGCAAAGGACTAGCGGGCACAGATACGCAGTATTTT
size: .; V: TRBV7-9; J: TRBJ2-5; D: TRBD2; CDR3: CASSKTGAGGPQETQYF; DNA: TGTGCCAGCAGCAAAACGGGGGCGGGGGGGCCTCAAGAGACCCAGTACTTC
size: once; V: TRBV3-1/TRBV3-2; J: TRBJ2-1; D: .; CDR3: CASRGGTGWGYNEQFF; DNA: TGTGCCAGCAGAGGCGGGACTGGTTGGGGGTACAATGAGCAGTTCTTC
size: .; V: TRBV28; J: TRBJ2-4; D: TRBD1; CDR3: CASSPGGMAKNIQYF; DNA: TGTGCCAGCTCTCCAGGGGGCATGGCCAAAAACATTCAGTACTTC
size: once; V: TRBV15; J: TRBJ2-2; D: .; CDR3: CATSTEGRTGELFF; DNA: TGTGCCACCAGCACGGAGGGCCGTACCGGGGAGCTGTTTTTT
size: .; V: TRBV7-6; J: TRBJ2-1; D: .; CDR3: CASSPSPEPYNEQFF; DNA: TGTGCCAGCAGCCCTAGTCCGGAACCCTACAATGAGCAGTTCTTC
size: once; V: TRBV3-1/TRBV3-2; J: TRBJ2-3; D: .; CDR3: CASSQLRGPQYF; DNA: TGTGCCAGCAGCCAACTCCGGGGGCCGCAGTATTTT
size: .; V: TRBV7-9; J: TRBJ1-2; D: .; CDR3: CASSLGSGYGYTF; DNA: TGTGCCAGCAGCTTGGGGTCTGGCTATGGCTACACCTTC
size: .; V: TRBV19; J: TRBJ2-7; D: .; CDR3: CASSPGNLPTYEQYF; DNA: TGTGCCAGTAGTCCCGGGAATTTGCCTACCTACGAGCAGTACTTC
size: .; V: TRBV7-3; J: TRBJ2-1; D: TRBD2; CDR3: CASSRLAGGRLSSYNEQFF; DNA: TGTGCCAGCAGCCGGCTAGCGGGAGGGCGACTAAGCTCCTACAATGAGCAGTTCTTC
size: .; V: TRBV5-6; J: TRBJ1-1; D: .; CDR3: CASSADYTEAFF; DNA: TGTGCCAGCAGCGCCGATTATACTGAAGCTTTCTTT
size: .; V: TRBV6-2/TRBV6-3; J: TRBJ1-4; D: .; CDR3: CASSYGPGRSGEKLFF; DNA: TGTGCCAGCAGTTACGGGCCAGGGAGGTCCGGTGAAAAACTGTTTTTT
size: .; V: TRBV14; J: TRBJ2-5; D: .; CDR3: CASSQVLETQYF; DNA: TGTGCCAGCAGCCAAGTTTTAGAGACCCAGTACTTC
size: .; V: TRBV28; J: TRBJ2-3; D: .; CDR3: CASGLGGRADTQYF; DNA: TGTGCCAGCGGACTGGGGGGCAGGGCCGATACGCAGTATTTT
size: .; V: TRBV28; J: TRBJ1-1; D: .; CDR3: CASSLRGEAFF; DNA: TGTGCCAGCAGTTTAAGGGGTGAAGCTTTCTTT
size: .; V: TRBV6-5; J: TRBJ2-3; D: TRBD2; CDR3: CASSYLTSGGSRTQYF; DNA: TGTGCCAGCAGTTACCTGACTAGCGGGGGGTCGCGTACGCAGTATTTT
size: .; V: TRBV19; J: TRBJ2-5; D: .; CDR3: CASSQPAEQETQYF; DNA: TGTGCCAGTAGCCAACCGGCGGAGCAAGAGACCCAGTACTTC
size: .; V: TRBV9; J: TRBJ2-1; D: .; CDR3: CASSVLHSSVSYNEQFF; DNA: TGTGCCAGCAGCGTACTCCACTCTAGCGTCTCCTACAATGAGCAGTTCTTC